This T cell receptor (beta chain) was captured in a study of T cell responses to AZD1222 COVID-19 vaccine. Profiled with immunoSEQ multiplex PCR; TCRdb holds only in-frame clones, not every one. The sample holds approximately 120,000 clones, roughly 87% seen once. This clone has only one observation. Its antigen is as yet unknown. Broader study findings: The sample set comprised mostly white British donors with more females, and clonal diversity was possibly underestimated.

The germline V gene has CDR1 MNHEY and CDR2 SMNVEV (reference sequence). The CDR3 runs 14 residues. J was trimmed by 6 bases and V by 9 bases; bases with no gene match: 4. This rearrangement joins TRBV27 to TRBJ2-1, with 14 bases lining up with TRBD2. This clonotype was sampled from an adult who received the AZD1222 COVID-19 vaccine. The specimen was peripheral blood, collected 28 days after the second AZD1222 dose. The CDR3 spells CARKGLAGANEQFF. The CDR3 DNA is TGTGCCAGAAAGGGACTAGCGGGAGCCAATGAGCAGTTCTTC.